This T cell receptor (beta chain) was sequenced in a study of blood T cell repertoires in COVID-19. Study overall: The cDNA or gDNA used as material had been derived from T cells, B-cell-depleted T cells, or PBMCs.

This clone was seen a few times. Generated by immunoSEQ multiplex PCR, the TCRdb table keeps only in-frame clones and is missing some. The profile covers around 180,000 clones, with approximately 80% appearing a single time and about 1.6% taken by the ten largest. The V gene end was trimmed by 4 bases and the J gene end by 6 bases; junction bases not matched to a gene: 8. CDR3 size: 16 residues. Germline-derived CDR1 and CDR2 are SGHNT and YYREEE (reference sequence). The sequenced sample was peripheral blood. The V gene is TRBV5-4, the J gene TRBJ2-2, with 11 bases fitting TRBD2. This clonotype was obtained from a human donor in a cohort sampled during active COVID-19. The CDR3 loop is CASSPGLAEVPGELFF. The DNA for the CDR3 is TGTGCCAGCAGCCCGGGACTAGCGGAAGTCCCCGGGGAGCTGTTTTTT.